This T cell receptor beta chain stems from a study of OX40 agonist ivuxolimab in advanced cancers. Data came from immunoSEQ multiplex PCR; TCRdb stores just in-frame clones and leaves some out. The repertoire holds about 32,000 clones, with roughly 84% as singletons. This clone was detected a few times. The target antigen is unknown. Study-wide results and caveats: CD8+ T cells showed, on average, more clonal expansion than CD4+ cells.

The receptor was isolated from an adult with an advanced solid tumor such as melanoma, head and neck, liver or kidney cancer. Material: CD4+ or CD8+ T cells sorted from blood, obtained in a trial of the OX40 agonist ivuxolimab.

The CDR3 sequence is CATSRGPNTGELFF. CDR3 nucleotides: TGTGCCACCAGCAGAGGACCTAACACCGGGGAGCTGTTTTTT. The chain has TRBV15 and TRBJ2-2; unclear D gene. The CDR3 length is 14 residues. V was trimmed by 1 base and J by 2 bases, leaving 5 bases between them. Germline V CDR1 and CDR2: LNHNV, YYDKDF (reference sequence). The variable domain in full, completed from reference TRBV15 and TRBJ2-2, reads DAMVIQNPRYQVTQFGKPVTLSCSQTLNHNVMYWYQQKSSQAPKLLFHYYDKDFNNEADTPDNFQSRRPNTSFCFLDIRSPGLGDTAMYLCATSRGPNTGELFFGEGSRLTVL.